The 20 T cell receptor beta chains given below trace back to one sample, sequenced in a study of shared clonotypes between healthy human individuals. This table comes from immunoSEQ multiplex PCR, and its TCRdb copy is limited to in-frame clones, with some not included. The sample has about 2 million clones, roughly 95% seen once. The sequencing sample was made of naive CD4+ T cells sorted from blood. This sample's subset: CD45RA+ positively selected. These receptors all stem from a man between 18 and 35 years old in good health.

Details on this clone: This CDR3 is also generated by other DNA sequences in the sample. The V call is TRBV5-1, the J call TRBJ2-3, with unresolved D. Germline loops: CDR1 SGHRS, CDR2 YFSETQ. CDR3 size: 13 residues. The V end lost 4 bases, the J end lost 1 base, and 7 bases lay between the germline ends. The CDR3 sequence is CASSPGGTDTQYF. The CDR3 coding sequence is TGCGCCAGCAGCCCTGGAGGCACAGATACGCAGTATTTT.

Comments on this clone: The same CDR3 is also encoded by other DNA sequences in this sample. The V gene is TRBV30, the J gene TRBJ2-1; D unresolved. The germline CDR1 and CDR2 sequences are GTSNPN and SVGIG (reference sequence). This CDR3 has 11 amino acids. V was clipped by 2 bases and J by 5 bases, with 4 bases between them. CDR3 DNA sequence: TGTGCCTGGAGTAGGGACAATGAGCAGTTCTTC. Amino acids: CAWSRDNEQFF.

Concerning this clone: The sample carries other DNA sequences with the same CDR3. V usage is TRBV20-1 and J usage is TRBJ1-2; D unresolved. Germline CDR1 reads DFQATT; CDR2 reads SNEGSKA (reference sequence). The CDR3 sequence is 11 residues long. Trimming removed 4 bases from V and 1 base from J, with 4 bases in between. The CDR3 loop reads CSATVNYGYTF. CDR3 coding DNA: TGCAGTGCTACAGTTAACTATGGCTACACCTTC.

V is TRBV2 and J is TRBJ1-2; D unresolved. The CDR3 sequence is 13 residues long. CDR1 and CDR2 (germline): SNHLY, FYNNEI. The germline V and J ends were trimmed by 4 bases and 7 bases, with 13 bases remaining between them. The CDR3 sequence is CASSGGMAGGYTF. The CDR3 bases are TGTGCCAGCAGTGGCGGGATGGCTGGTGGCTACACCTTC.

The chain is built from TRBV9 and TRBJ2-3; D remains ambiguous. CDR3 size: 16 residues. Trimming removed 4 bases from V and 2 bases from J, with 17 bases in between. The germline CDR1 and CDR2 sequences are SGDLS and YYNGEE. The CDR3 loop reads CASSPQVGLVTDTQYF. CDR3 nucleotides: TGTGCCAGCAGCCCCCAAGTTGGGCTAGTCACAGATACGCAGTATTTT.

In its sample, this clone was seen once. The chain carries TRBV2 and TRBJ1-2; TRBD1 aligns across 11 bases. V trimming: 6 bases; J trimming: 4 bases; junction bases outside the gene matches: 13. Germline loops: CDR1 SNHLY, CDR2 FYNNEI. The CDR3 runs 17 residues. The CDR3 nucleotides are TGTGCCAGCAGGACCCCGGGACAGGGGGTTTACGGCTATGGCTACACCTTC. The encoded protein is CASRTPGQGVYGYGYTF. The variable domain in full, completed from reference TRBV2 and TRBJ1-2, reads EPEVTQTPSHQVTQMGQEVILRCVPISNHLYFYWYRQILGQKVEFLVSFYNNEISEKSEIFDDQFSVERPDGSNFTLKIRSTKLEDSAMYFCASRTPGQGVYGYGYTFGSGTRLTVV.

This clone was detected only once. The J gene is TRBJ1-5, the V gene TRBV28; a weak D match, TRBD1 (6 bases). V was clipped by 4 bases and J by 1 base, with 17 bases between them. The CDR3 has 17 residues. Germline CDR1 and CDR2: MDHEN and SYDVKM. CDR3 in DNA: TGTGCCAGCAGTTCCGGGGGCGCGTCTTTAAGCAATCAGCCCCAGCATTTT. It is translated as CASSSGGASLSNQPQHF. The full variable domain, completed using reference TRBV28 and TRBJ1-5, is DVKVTQSSRYLVKRTGEKVFLECVQDMDHENMFWYRQDPGLGLRLIYFSYDVKMKEKGDIPEGYSVSREKKERFSLILESASTNQTSMYLCASSSGGASLSNQPQHFGDGTRLSIL.

Points on this clone: The same CDR3 can be traced to other DNA sequences in this sample. The chain carries TRBV11-2 and TRBJ2-7; a possible D gene is TRBD2 (5 bases). CDR1 and CDR2 from the germline V gene are SGHAT and FQNNGV. CDR3 length: 14 amino acids. The V end lost 4 bases, the J end lost 1 base, and 11 bases lay between the germline ends. CDR3 nucleotide sequence: TGTGCCAGCAGCTCTCGGGAAGGTTCCTACGAGCAGTACTTC. Its protein is CASSSREGSYEQYF. Using reference TRBV11-2 and TRBJ2-7 for the parts outside the CDR3, the full variable domain is EAGVAQSPRYKIIEKRQSVAFWCNPISGHATLYWYQQILGQGPKLLIQFQNNGVVDDSQLPKDRFSAERLKGVDSTLKIQPAKLEDSAVYLCASSSREGSYEQYFGPGTRLTVT.

The rearrangement joins TRBV19 to TRBJ2-5; 13 positions agree with TRBD2. This CDR3 has 17 residues. Germline CDR1 is LNHDA and CDR2 is SQIVND (reference sequence). J was trimmed by 2 bases and V by 7 bases; bases with no gene match: 10. The DNA for the CDR3 is TGTGCCAGTAAGTGGACTAGCGGGAGTCACCAACAAGAGACCCAGTACTTC. It codes for CASKWTSGSHQQETQYF.

On this clone: Other DNA sequences in the same sample also yield this CDR3. The chain employs TRBV18 and TRBJ2-3, with no clear D. Germline CDR1 is KGHSH and CDR2 is LQKENI. CDR3 size: 12 residues. V lost 2 bases to trimming and J lost 7 bases, with 7 bases between them. The CDR3 sequence: CASSPNENTQYF. CDR3 sequence (DNA): TGTGCCAGCTCACCAAACGAGAATACGCAGTATTTT.

V and J are TRBV29-1 and TRBJ2-7; D perhaps matches TRBD2 (6 bases). This CDR3 comprises 11 residues. Deletions cut 4 bases from V and 3 bases from J, with 7 bases between. The V gene's germline CDR1 is SQVTM and CDR2 ANQGSEA. The CDR3 coding sequence is TGCAGCGTTGGCGGGGACTACGAGCAGTACTTC. It yields the protein CSVGGDYEQYF.

The chain is built from TRBV2 and TRBJ2-2; D is unresolved. V lost 4 bases to trimming and J lost 6 bases, with 9 bases between them. The germline V gene has CDR1 SNHLY and CDR2 FYNNEI. The CDR3 totals 13 residues. The CDR3 protein is CASSGSSPGELFF. In DNA, the CDR3 is TGTGCCAGCAGTGGGAGTAGCCCCGGGGAGCTGTTTTTT.

The V gene is TRBV7-2, the J gene TRBJ2-7; a weak D match, TRBD1 (5 bases). Germline V gives CDR1 SGHTA, CDR2 FQGNSA. The CDR3 is made up of 13 amino acids. Between the trimmed V and J ends, which lost 4 bases and 2 bases, there was a span of 9 bases. CDR3 sequence reads: CASSSPGTYEQYF. CDR3 nucleotide sequence: TGTGCCAGCAGCTCACCAGGGACCTACGAGCAGTACTTC.

Remarks on this clone: This CDR3 is also generated by other DNA sequences in the sample. The genes are TRBV5-1 and TRBJ2-3; D is uncertain. CDR3 length: 14 residues. Trimming pared 0 bases from V and 0 bases from J, leaving 5 bases between. In germline, CDR1 is SGHRS, CDR2 YFSETQ. CDR3 amino acids: CASSLDKSTDTQYF. In nucleotides, the CDR3 is TGCGCCAGCAGCTTGGACAAGAGCACAGATACGCAGTATTTT.

This rearrangement joins TRBV5-4 to TRBJ1-1; TRBD1 agrees at 9 bases. J gave up 0 bases and V 4 bases, and 16 bases lay outside the gene matches. The CDR3 consists of 19 residues. Germline V gives CDR1 SGHNT, CDR2 YYREEE (reference sequence). The CDR3 DNA reads as TGTGCCAGCAGCACGGGGACAGGGATAATAGATTTCATGAACACTGAAGCTTTCTTT. Protein: CASSTGTGIIDFMNTEAFF. Full variable domain (outside the CDR3, taken from reference TRBV5-4 and TRBJ1-1): ETGVTQSPTHLIKTRGQQVTLRCSSQSGHNTVSWYQQALGQGPQFIFQYYREEENGRGNFPPRFSGLQFPNYSSELNVNALELDDSALYLCASSTGTGIIDFMNTEAFFGQGTRLTVV.

This clone was recorded once. V gene TRBV28 combines with J gene TRBJ1-2; D is possibly TRBD1 (5 bases). The germline gives CDR1 MDHEN, CDR2 SYDVKM. The CDR3 runs to 15 residues. V was shortened by 6 bases and J by 4 bases, with 18 bases between the two germline ends. For the CDR3, the DNA is TGTGCCAGCAGCGAGCCCGTGACAGCTCGCTATGGCTACACCTTC. This gives the protein CASSEPVTARYGYTF.

Note on this clone: Other DNA sequences in this sample translate to the same CDR3. Here the CDR3 reads CASSLSGRQPQHF. The CDR3 DNA sequence: TGTGCCAGCAGTTTATCTGGGCGACAGCCCCAGCATTTT. The chain uses TRBV27 and TRBJ1-5; D is uncertain. Per germline, CDR1 MNHEY and CDR2 SMNVEV (reference sequence). Trimming removed 0 bases from V and 7 bases from J, with 7 bases in between. The CDR3 is 13 residues long.

The chain links TRBV9 to TRBJ1-2; 10 bases line up with TRBD1. After removal of 0 bases from V and 9 bases from J, the junction contained 8 bases not matched to a gene. The CDR3 runs to 15 residues. Per the germline V gene, CDR1 is SGDLS and CDR2 is YYNGEE. CDR3 loop: CASSVDPGQGYSYTF. CDR3 DNA sequence: TGTGCCAGCAGCGTAGACCCGGGACAGGGGTATAGCTACACCTTC.

The V call is TRBV7-2, the J call TRBJ2-5; D is perhaps TRBD2 (6 bases). The CDR3 totals 17 residues. Between the trimmed V and J ends, which lost 5 bases and 7 bases, there was a span of 26 bases. Per germline, CDR1 SGHTA and CDR2 FQGNSA. CDR3 nucleotides: TGTGCCAGCAGCCGGAGGGCAAGCGGAGGCGCCGACGGGACCCAGTACTTC. Its protein product is CASSRRASGGADGTQYF. The entire variable domain, with the rest obtained from reference TRBV7-2 and TRBJ2-5, is as follows: GAGVSQSPSNKVTEKGKDVELRCDPISGHTALYWYRQSLGQGLEFLIYFQGNSAPDKSGLPSDRFSAERTGGSVSTLTIQRTQQEDSAVYLCASSRRASGGADGTQYFGPGTRLLVL.

This chain uses TRBV9 with TRBJ2-5, with 12 nucleotides matching TRBD2. The CDR3 runs 16 residues. V was pared by 0 bases and J by 4 bases, with 4 bases of the junction left unmatched. The germline gives CDR1 SGDLS, CDR2 YYNGEE. CDR3 in amino acids: CASSVGLAGVGETQYF. CDR3 DNA sequence: TGTGCCAGCAGCGTAGGACTAGCGGGAGTCGGAGAGACCCAGTACTTC.